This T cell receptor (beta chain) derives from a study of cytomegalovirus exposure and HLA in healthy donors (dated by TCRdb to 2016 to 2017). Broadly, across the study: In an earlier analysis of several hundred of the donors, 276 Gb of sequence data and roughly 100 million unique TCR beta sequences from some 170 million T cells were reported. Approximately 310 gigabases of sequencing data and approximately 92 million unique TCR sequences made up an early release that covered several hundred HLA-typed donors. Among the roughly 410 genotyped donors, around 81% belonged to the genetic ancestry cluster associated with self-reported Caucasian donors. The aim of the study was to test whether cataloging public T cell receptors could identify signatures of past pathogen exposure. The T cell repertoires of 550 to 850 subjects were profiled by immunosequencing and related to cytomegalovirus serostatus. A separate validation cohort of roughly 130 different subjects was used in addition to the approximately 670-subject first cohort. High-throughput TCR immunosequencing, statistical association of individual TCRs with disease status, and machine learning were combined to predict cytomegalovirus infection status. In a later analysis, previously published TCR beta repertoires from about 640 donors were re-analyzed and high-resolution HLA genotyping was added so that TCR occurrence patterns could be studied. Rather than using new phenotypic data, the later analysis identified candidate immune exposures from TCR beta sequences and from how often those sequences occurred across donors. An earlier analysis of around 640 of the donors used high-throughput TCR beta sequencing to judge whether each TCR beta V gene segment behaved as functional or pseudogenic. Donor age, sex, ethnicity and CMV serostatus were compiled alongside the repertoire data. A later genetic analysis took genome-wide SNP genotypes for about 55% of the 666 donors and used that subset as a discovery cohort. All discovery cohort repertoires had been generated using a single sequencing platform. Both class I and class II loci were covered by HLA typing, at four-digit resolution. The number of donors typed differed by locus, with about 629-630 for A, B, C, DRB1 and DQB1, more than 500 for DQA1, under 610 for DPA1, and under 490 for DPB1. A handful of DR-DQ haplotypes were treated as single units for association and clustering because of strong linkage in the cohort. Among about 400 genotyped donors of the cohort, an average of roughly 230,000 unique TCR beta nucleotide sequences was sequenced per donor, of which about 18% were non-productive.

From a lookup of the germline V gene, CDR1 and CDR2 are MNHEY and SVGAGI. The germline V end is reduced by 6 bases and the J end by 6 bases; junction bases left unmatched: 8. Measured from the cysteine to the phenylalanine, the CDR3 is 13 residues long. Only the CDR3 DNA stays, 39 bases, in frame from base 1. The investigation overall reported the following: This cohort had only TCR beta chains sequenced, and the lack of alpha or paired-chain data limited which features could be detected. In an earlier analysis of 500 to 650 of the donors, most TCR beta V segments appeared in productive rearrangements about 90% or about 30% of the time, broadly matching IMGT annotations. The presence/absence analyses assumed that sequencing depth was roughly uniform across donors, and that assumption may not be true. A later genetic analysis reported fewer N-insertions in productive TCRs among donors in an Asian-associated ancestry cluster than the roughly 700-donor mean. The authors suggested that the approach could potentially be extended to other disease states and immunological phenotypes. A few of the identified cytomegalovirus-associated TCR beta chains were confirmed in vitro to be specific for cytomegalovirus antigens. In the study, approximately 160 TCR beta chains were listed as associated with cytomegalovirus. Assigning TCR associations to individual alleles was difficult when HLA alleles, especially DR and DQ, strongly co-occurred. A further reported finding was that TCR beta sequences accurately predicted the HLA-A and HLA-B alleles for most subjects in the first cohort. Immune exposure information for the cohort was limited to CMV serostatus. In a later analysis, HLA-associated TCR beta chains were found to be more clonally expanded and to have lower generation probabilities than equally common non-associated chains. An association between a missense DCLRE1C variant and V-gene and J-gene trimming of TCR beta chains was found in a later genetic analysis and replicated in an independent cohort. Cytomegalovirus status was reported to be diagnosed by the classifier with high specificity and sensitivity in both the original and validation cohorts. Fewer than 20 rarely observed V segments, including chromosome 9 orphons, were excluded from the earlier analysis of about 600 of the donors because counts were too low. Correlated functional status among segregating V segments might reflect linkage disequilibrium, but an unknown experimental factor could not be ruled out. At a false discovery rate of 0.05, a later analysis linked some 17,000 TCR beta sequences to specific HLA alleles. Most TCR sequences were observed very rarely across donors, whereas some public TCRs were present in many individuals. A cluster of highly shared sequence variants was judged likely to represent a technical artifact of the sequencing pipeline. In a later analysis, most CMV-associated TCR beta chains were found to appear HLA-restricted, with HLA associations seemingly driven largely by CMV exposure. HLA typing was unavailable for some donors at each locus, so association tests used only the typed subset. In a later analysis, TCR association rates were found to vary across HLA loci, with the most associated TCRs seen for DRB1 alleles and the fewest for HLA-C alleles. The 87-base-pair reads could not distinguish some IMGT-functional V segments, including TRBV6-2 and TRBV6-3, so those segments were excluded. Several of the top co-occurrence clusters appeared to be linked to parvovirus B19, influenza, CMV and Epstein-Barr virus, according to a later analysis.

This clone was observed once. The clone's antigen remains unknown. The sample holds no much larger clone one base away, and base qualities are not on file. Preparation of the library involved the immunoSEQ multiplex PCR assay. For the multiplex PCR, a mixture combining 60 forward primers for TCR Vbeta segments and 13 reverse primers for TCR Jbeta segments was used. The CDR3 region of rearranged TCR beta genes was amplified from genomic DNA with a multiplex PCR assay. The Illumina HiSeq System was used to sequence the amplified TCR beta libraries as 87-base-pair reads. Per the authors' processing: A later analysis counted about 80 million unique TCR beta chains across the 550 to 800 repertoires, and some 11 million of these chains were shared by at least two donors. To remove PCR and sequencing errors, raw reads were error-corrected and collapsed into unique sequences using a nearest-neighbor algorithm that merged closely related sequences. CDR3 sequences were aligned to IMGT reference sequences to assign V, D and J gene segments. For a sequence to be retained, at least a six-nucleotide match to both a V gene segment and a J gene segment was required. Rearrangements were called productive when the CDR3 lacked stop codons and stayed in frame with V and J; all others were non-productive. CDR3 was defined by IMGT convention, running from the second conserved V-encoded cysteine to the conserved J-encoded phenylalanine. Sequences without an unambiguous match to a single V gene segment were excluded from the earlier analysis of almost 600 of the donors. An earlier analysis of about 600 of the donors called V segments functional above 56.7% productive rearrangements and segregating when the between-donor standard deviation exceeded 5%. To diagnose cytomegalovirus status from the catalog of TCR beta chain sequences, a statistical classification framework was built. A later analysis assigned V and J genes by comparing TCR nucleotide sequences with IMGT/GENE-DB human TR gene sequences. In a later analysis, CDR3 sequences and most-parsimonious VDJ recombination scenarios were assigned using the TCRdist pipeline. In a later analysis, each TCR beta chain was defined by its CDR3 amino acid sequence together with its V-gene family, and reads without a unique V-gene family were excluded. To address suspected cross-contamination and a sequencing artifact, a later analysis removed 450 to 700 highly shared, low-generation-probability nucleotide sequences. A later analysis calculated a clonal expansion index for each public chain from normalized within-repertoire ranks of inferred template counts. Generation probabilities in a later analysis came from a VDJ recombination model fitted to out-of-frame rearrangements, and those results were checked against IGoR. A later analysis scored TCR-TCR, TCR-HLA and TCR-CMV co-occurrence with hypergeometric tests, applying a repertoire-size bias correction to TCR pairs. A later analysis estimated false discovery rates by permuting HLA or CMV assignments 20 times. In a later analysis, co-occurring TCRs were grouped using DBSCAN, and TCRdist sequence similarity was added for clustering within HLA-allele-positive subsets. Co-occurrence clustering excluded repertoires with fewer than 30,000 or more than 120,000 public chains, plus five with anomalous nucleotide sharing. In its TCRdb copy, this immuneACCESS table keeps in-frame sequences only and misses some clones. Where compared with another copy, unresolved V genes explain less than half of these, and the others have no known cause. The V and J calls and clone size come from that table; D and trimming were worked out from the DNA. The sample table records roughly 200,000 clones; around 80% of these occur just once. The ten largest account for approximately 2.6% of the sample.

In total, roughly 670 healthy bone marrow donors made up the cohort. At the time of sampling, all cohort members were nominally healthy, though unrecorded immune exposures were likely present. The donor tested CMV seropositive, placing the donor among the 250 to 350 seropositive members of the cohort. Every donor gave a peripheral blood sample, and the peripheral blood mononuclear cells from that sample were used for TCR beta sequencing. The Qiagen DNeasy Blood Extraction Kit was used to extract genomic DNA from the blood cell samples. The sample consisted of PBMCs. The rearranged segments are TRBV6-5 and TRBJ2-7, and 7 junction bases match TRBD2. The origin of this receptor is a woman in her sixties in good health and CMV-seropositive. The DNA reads TGTGCCAGCAGCCTACCGGCTAGCGGCGAGCAGTACTTC. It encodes CASSLPASGEQYF.